This T cell receptor beta chain was sequenced during a study of cytomegalovirus exposure and HLA in healthy donors. Study observations and caveats: 87-base-pair reads could not separate some V segments, including TRBV6-2 and TRBV6-3.

This CDR3 has 12 amino acids. Germline assignment: CDR1 SQVTM and CDR2 ANQGSEA. Amplification used 60 Vbeta primers and 13 Jbeta primers. TCRdb's table, derived via immunoSEQ multiplex PCR, lists solely in-frame clones and lacks some. The data show about 60,000 clones, around 80% seen once. Of note for this clone: The antigen is not known.

The sequencing sample was made of PBMCs. The sequence was obtained from a woman between 25 and 40 years old in good health and CMV-seronegative. This chain connects TRBV29-1 to TRBJ1-3; a possible D gene is TRBD2 (6 bases). The DNA end favors TRBJ2-2, so the J call may be wrong. This CDR3 reads CSVGRNTGELFF. CDR3 DNA: TGCAGCGTAGGGAGGAATACCGGGGAGCTGTTTTTT.